Listed below are T cell receptor beta chains from one sample, sequenced in a study of T-cell reconstitution after alpha-beta-depleted transplantation in children. One entry per CDR3 protein results from TCRdb running MiXCR on the PCR reads. The sample records a few hundred thousand distinct CDR3 sequences, 9.7% being singletons. Sequenced material: PBMCs from the stem cell graft donor, taken from the stem cell graft. These receptors were taken from a human donor who donated a stem cell graft to a child with SCID. CDR3s include the opening cysteine and the closing phenylalanine or tryptophan. The D gene is left open where the match is weak. Clone size appears in some rows only: once, few, many, or a class for an expanded clone.

d_gene	abundance	j_gene	v_gene	CDR3aa	CDR3nt
-	many	TRBJ2-5	TRBV12-3/TRBV12-4	CARTTPASGQETQYF	TGTGCCAGGACCACCCCTGCGAGCGGGCAAGAGACCCAGTACTTC
TRBD2	many	TRBJ2-7	TRBV6-1	CASRLVAGGPYEQYF	TGTGCCAGTCGGTTGGTAGCGGGGGGCCCCTACGAGCAGTACTTC
-	many	TRBJ1-1	TRBV5-1	CASSQTTGMPEAFF	TGCGCCAGCAGCCAAACAACAGGGATGCCTGAAGCTTTCTTT
-	many	TRBJ1-3	TRBV9	CASSVGGGGAGNTIYF	TGTGCCAGCAGCGTAGGAGGAGGGGGTGCTGGAAACACCATATATTTT
TRBD1	many	TRBJ2-7	TRBV9	CASSVTGQGNEQYF	TGTGCCAGCAGCGTTACGGGACAGGGAAACGAGCAGTACTTC
-	many	TRBJ2-7	TRBV5-1	CASSLGSGTHIYEQYF	TGCGCCAGCAGCTTGGGGTCGGGGACACACATCTACGAGCAGTACTTC
TRBD1	many	TRBJ2-3	TRBV7-8	CASSLQGVVTDTQYF	TGTGCCAGCAGCTTACAGGGGGTGGTCACAGATACGCAGTATTTT
-	many	TRBJ1-5	TRBV12-3/TRBV12-4	CASSFLYEPQHF	TGTGCCAGCAGTTTTTTATACGAGCCCCAGCATTTT
-	many	TRBJ2-2	TRBV5-1	CASSPPGGELFF	TGCGCCAGCAGCCCCCCGGGGGGGGAGCTGTTTTTT
-	many	TRBJ1-3	TRBV20-1	CSARAPAGRGGNTIYF	TGCAGTGCTAGAGCCCCCGCCGGGAGGGGCGGAAACACCATATATTTT
-	-	TRBJ2-7	TRBV4-2	CASSPGQPCEQYF	TGTGCCAGCAGCCCCGGACAGCCCTGCGAGCAGTACTTC
TRBD2	-	TRBJ2-1	TRBV12-3/TRBV12-4	CASSLYSGDYNEQFF	TGTGCCAGCAGTTTATATAGCGGGGACTACAATGAGCAGTTCTTC
-	-	TRBJ1-5	TRBV20-1	CSARDPGSQGGSNQPQHF	TGCAGTGCTAGAGATCCCGGATCCCAGGGCGGGAGCAATCAGCCCCAGCATTTT
TRBD1	many	TRBJ1-2	TRBV6-1	CASRRNRDRGANYGYTF	TGTGCCAGCAGGCGTAACCGGGACAGGGGTGCTAACTATGGCTACACCTTC
-	many	TRBJ1-1	TRBV20-1	CSARERPEAFF	TGCAGTGCTAGGGAGCGGCCTGAAGCTTTCTTT
-	many	TRBJ2-1	TRBV20-1	CSANARVEREQFF	TGCAGTGCGAACGCAAGGGTTGAGAGGGAGCAGTTCTTC
-	many	TRBJ1-4	TRBV5-1	CASKGEDGKLFF	TGCGCCAGCAAAGGGGAAGACGGAAAACTGTTTTTT
-	-	TRBJ1-5	TRBV12-3/TRBV12-4	CTSSPRASDINPNQPQHF	TGTACCAGCAGTCCTAGAGCATCGGACATTAACCCTAATCAGCCCCAGCATTTT
-	many	TRBJ2-7	TRBV29-1	CSVGSYEQYF	TGCAGCGTCGGTTCCTACGAGCAGTACTTC
-	many	TRBJ1-2	TRBV4-3	CASSQDLRQDNNYGYTF	TGCGCCAGCAGCCAAGATCTCAGGCAGGATAACAACTATGGCTACACCTTC
-	many	TRBJ2-2	TRBV6-5	CATASRTGELFF	TGTGCCACGGCGAGCCGCACCGGGGAGCTGTTTTTT
TRBD1	many	TRBJ2-1	TRBV10-3	CAIRKRTGTSTNEQFF	TGTGCCATCAGGAAAAGGACAGGGACCTCGACCAATGAGCAGTTCTTC
-	many	TRBJ1-2	TRBV11-2	CASTYSRPGPGGYTF	TGTGCCAGCACCTATTCCCGGCCAGGGCCCGGGGGCTACACCTTC
TRBD2	many	TRBJ2-5	TRBV6-1	CASSRGGDPETQYF	TGTGCCAGCAGCCGTGGGGGGGACCCAGAGACCCAGTACTTC
TRBD1	many	TRBJ2-7	TRBV5-1	CASSLRTGYEQYF	TGCGCCAGCAGCCTTCGGACAGGCTACGAGCAGTACTTC
-	many	TRBJ1-6	TRBV28	CASSFVERNSPLHF	TGTGCCAGCAGTTTCGTAGAGAGAAATTCACCCCTCCACTTT
TRBD1	many	TRBJ1-1	TRBV6-5	CASSYRGHAPDTEAFF	TGTGCCAGCAGTTACAGGGGGCATGCTCCGGACACTGAAGCTTTCTTT
-	-	TRBJ2-5	TRBV7-8	CASSPRDPTPYETQYF	TGTGCCAGCAGCCCCCGTGACCCGACACCGTATGAGACCCAGTACTTC
-	many	TRBJ2-5	TRBV5-1	CASSFRGARVEETQYF	TGCGCCAGCAGCTTTCGGGGTGCCAGGGTGGAGGAGACCCAGTACTTC
-	many	TRBJ2-5	TRBV10-3	CAISGQGNRETQYF	TGTGCCATCAGTGGGCAGGGTAATAGGGAGACCCAGTACTTC
-	many	TRBJ1-5	TRBV5-5	CASSLGTYNQPQHF	TGTGCCAGCAGCTTGGGGACCTACAATCAGCCCCAGCATTTT
TRBD2	many	TRBJ2-3	TRBV12-3/TRBV12-4	CASSLFGTRSTDTQYF	TGTGCCAGCAGTTTATTTGGGACTAGGTCCACAGATACGCAGTATTTT
-	many	TRBJ1-3	TRBV5-1	CASSLGTDSGNTIYF	TGCGCCAGCAGCTTGGGGACAGACTCTGGAAACACCATATATTTT
TRBD1	-	TRBJ2-6	TRBV4-2	CASSRTGTGFSGANVLTF	TGTGCCAGCAGCCGAACCGGGACAGGGTTCTCTGGGGCCAACGTCCTGACTTTC
-	many	TRBJ1-1	TRBV9	CASSPTRQSAEAFF	TGTGCCAGCAGCCCTACTAGACAGAGCGCTGAAGCTTTCTTT
-	many	TRBJ2-1	TRBV7-9	CASSATAGGSYNEQFF	TGTGCCAGCAGCGCCACAGCAGGTGGTTCCTACAATGAGCAGTTCTTC
TRBD2	-	TRBJ2-2	TRBV5-1	CASRRETGTSGTGELFF	TGCGCCAGCAGGCGCGAAACCGGGACTAGCGGCACCGGGGAGCTGTTTTTT
-	many	TRBJ2-4	TRBV29-1	CSAQGIEAQYF	TGCAGCGCCCAGGGAATTGAGGCTCAGTACTTC
-	many	TRBJ1-2	TRBV7-2	CASSLDTNYGYTF	TGTGCCAGCAGCTTAGACACTAACTATGGCTACACCTTC
-	many	TRBJ2-2	TRBV20-1	CSASHNRNGELFF	TGCAGTGCTAGCCATAACAGGAACGGGGAGCTGTTTTTT
-	many	TRBJ2-2	TRBV11-2	CASSPRGSTGELFF	TGTGCCAGCAGCCCTAGGGGGAGTACCGGGGAGCTGTTTTTT